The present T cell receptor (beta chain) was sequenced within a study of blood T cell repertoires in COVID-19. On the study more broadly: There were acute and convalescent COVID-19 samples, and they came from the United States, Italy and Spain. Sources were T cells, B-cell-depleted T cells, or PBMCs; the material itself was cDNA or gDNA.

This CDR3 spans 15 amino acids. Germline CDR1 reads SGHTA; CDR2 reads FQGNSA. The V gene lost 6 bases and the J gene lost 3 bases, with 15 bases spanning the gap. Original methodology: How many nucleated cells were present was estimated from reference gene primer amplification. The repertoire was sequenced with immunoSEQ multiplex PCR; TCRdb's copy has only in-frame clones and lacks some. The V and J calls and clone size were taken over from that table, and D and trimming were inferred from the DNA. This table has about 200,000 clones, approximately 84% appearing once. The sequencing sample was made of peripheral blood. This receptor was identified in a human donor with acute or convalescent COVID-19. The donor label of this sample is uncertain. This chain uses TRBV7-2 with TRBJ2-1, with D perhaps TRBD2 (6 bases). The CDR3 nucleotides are TGTGCCAGCAGGCCAGCGGGTGCGATCTACAATGAGCAGTTCTTC. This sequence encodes CASRPAGAIYNEQFF.